These 23 T cell receptor beta chains came from one sample sequenced in a study of blood T cell repertoires in COVID-19 (dated by TCRdb to about 2020). The method behind the library was the immunoSEQ multiplex PCR assay. TCRdb re-hosts the immuneACCESS table, in-frame sequences only. Its copies lack some clones; in the studies checked, an unresolved V gene accounts for under half of them, and the cause for the rest is not known. Within this sample are some 150,000 clones, with around 90% of them counted one time only. The ten biggest clones cover less than 0.95% of the sample. Sequenced sample: peripheral blood. Every receptor here comes from a woman aged 45-59 years with acute or convalescent COVID-19.

The J gene is TRBJ1-1, the V gene TRBV6-5; D gene uncertain. V lost 8 bases and J 6 bases, leaving 10 bases between the germline ends. This CDR3 is 11 amino acids long. CDR1 is MNHEY and CDR2 is SVGAGI in the germline V gene. The CDR3 coding sequence is TGTGCCAGCGCGAACGAAGCTGAAGCTTTCTTT. Translation: CASANEAEAFF.

The chain couples TRBV5-6 to TRBJ1-1; weak D call: TRBD1 (5 bases). Trimming cost V 2 bases and J 5 bases, with 16 bases left between them. The CDR3 is 15 residues long. The germline gives CDR1 SGHDT, CDR2 YYEEEE. The CDR3 loop reads CASSLFGAGETEAFF. Here the CDR3 DNA reads TGTGCCAGCAGCTTATTCGGAGCGGGGGAAACTGAAGCTTTCTTT.

The chain uses TRBV3-1 (or the pseudogene TRBV3-2) and TRBJ2-1; 10 nucleotides agree with TRBD2. The V gene's germline CDR1 is LGHDT and CDR2 YNNKEL (reference sequence). The length of the CDR3 is 15 residues. Trimming took 2 bases from V and 2 from J; bases not matched to a gene: 0. CDR3 bases: TGTGCCAGCAGCCAAAGCGGGAGGGCCTACAATGAGCAGTTCTTC. Protein product: CASSQSGRAYNEQFF.

The chain links TRBV27 to TRBJ1-5; D perhaps matches TRBD1 (6 bases). Germline V gene sequence: CDR1 MNHEY, CDR2 SMNVEV (reference sequence). The ends were cut back, 4 bases at V and 4 bases at J, with 11 bases in the middle. CDR3 size: 14 residues. The CDR3: CASSSGQPNQPQHF. The CDR3 bases are TGTGCCAGCAGTTCTGGACAGCCAAATCAGCCCCAGCATTTT.

The genes are TRBV5-1 and TRBJ2-1; 13 bases agree with TRBD2. This CDR3 contains 15 residues. The ends lost 4 bases at V and 2 bases at J; junction bases unmatched: 0. CDR1 and CDR2 (germline): SGHRS, YFSETQ. CDR3 residues: CASSGTSGAYNEQFF. DNA for the CDR3: TGCGCCAGCAGCGGGACTAGCGGGGCCTACAATGAGCAGTTCTTC.

The chain carries TRBV5-1 and TRBJ1-2, with 7 bases that match TRBD1. Germline CDR1 SGHRS, CDR2 YFSETQ. CDR3 length: 15 amino acids. Trimming removed 2 bases from V and 1 base from J; junction bases left unmatched: 5. The CDR3 sequence is CASSLGQVLNYGYTF. The CDR3 nucleotides are TGCGCCAGCAGCTTAGGACAGGTGCTTAACTATGGCTACACCTTC.

The V call is TRBV5-6, the J call TRBJ1-5, with D possibly being TRBD1 (6 bases). V lost 3 bases and J lost 2, with 12 bases in between. The CDR3 contains 15 residues. The germline V gene has CDR1 SGHDT and CDR2 YYEEEE. CDR3 coding DNA: TGTGCCAGCAGCTCCACAGGGCTGGGCAATCAGCCCCAGCATTTT. It translates to CASSSTGLGNQPQHF.

J is TRBJ2-5 and V is TRBV5-6; tentatively, D is TRBD1 (5 bases). V lost 5 bases, J lost 4 bases, and 15 bases lay in between. The germline V gene encodes CDR1 SGHDT and CDR2 YYEEEE. The CDR3 extends over 14 amino acids. The CDR3 region is CASSSQGSRETQYF. DNA of the CDR3: TGTGCCAGCAGTTCCCAGGGTTCTCGAGAGACCCAGTACTTC.

The chain has TRBV19 and TRBJ1-5; 12 bases agree with TRBD1. The CDR3 has 18 amino acids. Trimming cost V 5 bases and J 4 bases; bases outside gene matches: 12. Germline V gene data show CDR1 as LNHDA and CDR2 as SQIVND (reference sequence). DNA of the CDR3: TGTGCCAGTAGTCCGGTGCCCGGGACAGGGGGCAGGAATCAGCCCCAGCATTTT. Its protein product is CASSPVPGTGGRNQPQHF.

The genes are TRBV10-1 and TRBJ2-1; 9 positions agree with TRBD2. Germline V lookup: CDR1 WNHNN, CDR2 SYGVQD (reference sequence). The trim removed 2 bases at V and 9 bases at J, leaving 5 bases unmatched. The CDR3 length is 14 residues. The CDR3: CASSEPSGVFEQFF. The CDR3 DNA reads TGCGCCAGCAGTGAGCCTAGCGGGGTCTTTGAGCAGTTCTTC.

This clone was detected once. CDR3 sequence: CASSEEEPLGAFF. CDR3 nucleotide sequence: TGTGCCAGCAGTGAAGAGGAGCCCCTTGGGGCTTTCTTT. The chain employs TRBV6-1 and TRBJ1-1; D ambiguous. CDR1 is MNHNS and CDR2 is SASEGT in the germline V gene. V was trimmed by 1 base and J by 11 bases, leaving 14 bases between them. The CDR3 runs 13 residues.

The J gene is TRBJ1-3, the V gene TRBV7-9, with unresolved D. Germline V gives CDR1 SEHNR, CDR2 FQNEAQ (reference sequence). The V and J ends lost 2 bases and 0 bases respectively, with 8 bases between them. CDR3 length: 15 amino acids. The CDR3 is CASSLQTFSGNTIYF. CDR3 nucleotide sequence: TGTGCCAGCAGCTTACAGACATTCTCTGGAAACACCATATATTTT.

The chain uses TRBV24-1 and TRBJ1-2; possible D gene TRBD1, 6 bases. V dropped 9 bases and J dropped 0 bases, with 19 bases sitting between them. The CDR3 is made up of 16 amino acids. The V gene's germline CDR1 is KGHDR and CDR2 SFDVKD. CDR3 loop: CATGRDTGGANYGYTF. Written as DNA, the CDR3 is TGTGCCACCGGAAGGGACACGGGGGGCGCTAACTATGGCTACACCTTC.

DNA for the CDR3: TGTGCCAGCAGCTTAGTGGGGGCCGGTTCCTACGAGCAGTACTTC. Amino acid sequence: CASSLVGAGSYEQYF. The rearrangement joins TRBV7-9 to TRBJ2-7; D is perhaps TRBD1 (6 bases). This CDR3 comprises 15 residues. Trimming took 1 base from V and 1 from J, leaving 11 bases between them. The V gene's germline CDR1 is SEHNR and CDR2 FQNEAQ (reference sequence).

This clone was seen a single time. The chain couples TRBV29-1 to TRBJ2-5, with TRBD2 matching 9 bases. CDR1 is SQVTM, CDR2 ANQGSEA, per germline. Germline trimming cut 2 bases from V and 1 base from J; bases unmatched to any gene: 14. CDR3 length: 18 amino acids. This CDR3 reads CSVEKPNPASGVQETQYF. CDR3 sequence (DNA): TGCAGCGTTGAAAAACCCAATCCAGCTAGCGGGGTCCAAGAGACCCAGTACTTC.

The chain joins TRBV7-3 to TRBJ2-2; TRBD2 agrees at 12 bases. From germline, CDR1 is SGHTA and CDR2 FQGTGA. Germline trimming cut 2 bases from V and 4 bases from J; bases unmatched to any gene: 5. The CDR3 contains 17 residues. CDR3 protein: CASSLLAGGPTTGELFF. Written as DNA, the CDR3 is TGTGCCAGCAGCTTACTAGCGGGAGGGCCGACCACCGGGGAGCTGTTTTTT.

J is TRBJ2-3 and V is TRBV5-1; 8 bases match TRBD1. This CDR3 comprises 16 residues. Unmatched junction bases numbered 7, after V lost 4 bases and J lost 0 bases. The germline V gene encodes CDR1 SGHRS and CDR2 YFSETQ. CDR3 coding DNA: TGCGCCAGCAGCGCAGGACAGGGTATTAGCACAGATACGCAGTATTTT. Its protein is CASSAGQGISTDTQYF.

The chain combines TRBV30 with TRBJ1-5, with 7 bases matching TRBD1. Germline-derived CDR1 and CDR2 are GTSNPN and SVGIG (reference sequence). This CDR3 contains 13 residues. Losses at the gene ends were 2 bases for V and 6 bases for J; bases not matched to a gene: 4. CDR3 residues: CAWSRQGGQPQHF. The CDR3 nucleotides read TGTGCCTGGAGTCGACAGGGAGGTCAGCCCCAGCATTTT.

V usage is TRBV7-3 and J usage is TRBJ2-2; 9 bases fit TRBD1. This CDR3 spans 15 amino acids. Looked up from germline, CDR1 is SGHTA and CDR2 is FQGTGA. The V gene end was trimmed by 5 bases and the J gene end by 3 bases; junction bases not matched to a gene: 4. The CDR3 bases are TGTGCCAGCAGCCCAGGGACAGGGTACACCGGGGAGCTGTTTTTT. Amino acids: CASSPGTGYTGELFF.

The chain uses TRBV5-4 and TRBJ1-5; 7 positions match TRBD1. Per the germline V gene, CDR1 is SGHNT and CDR2 is YYREEE (reference sequence). This CDR3 has 16 amino acids. V shed 4 bases and J 2 bases; nucleotides not matched to a gene: 9. The CDR3 here is CASSLGVQGGNQPQHF. CDR3 in DNA: TGTGCCAGCAGCCTGGGGGTCCAGGGGGGCAATCAGCCCCAGCATTTT. The entire variable domain, with the rest obtained from reference TRBV5-4 and TRBJ1-5, is as follows: ETGVTQSPTHLIKTRGQQVTLRCSSQSGHNTVSWYQQALGQGPQFIFQYYREEENGRGNFPPRFSGLQFPNYSSELNVNALELDDSALYLCASSLGVQGGNQPQHFGDGTRLSIL.

This sequence joins TRBV25-1 and TRBJ2-7; D gene unclear. The CDR3 covers 11 residues. The V gene lost 5 bases and the J gene lost 3 bases, with 5 bases spanning the gap. Per germline, CDR1 MGHDK and CDR2 SYGVNS. The CDR3 protein is CASSPGYEQYF. For the CDR3, the DNA is TGTGCCAGCAGTCCCGGCTACGAGCAGTACTTC.

The chain uses TRBV28 and TRBJ1-5; a possible D gene is TRBD1 (6 bases). There are 15 residues in the CDR3. Germline assignment: CDR1 MDHEN and CDR2 SYDVKM. Trimming removed 2 bases from V and 7 bases from J, with 15 bases in between. The CDR3 DNA is TGTGCCAGCAGTTTAAGGGGGGCGGGAGGACAGCCCCAGCATTTT. It yields the protein CASSLRGAGGQPQHF.

The chain links TRBV19 to TRBJ2-3; D not resolved. The CDR3 runs 11 residues. Per germline, CDR1 LNHDA and CDR2 SQIVND (reference sequence). V was trimmed by 4 bases and J by 5 bases, leaving 4 bases between them. This CDR3 is CASSTRDTQYF. CDR3 DNA sequence: TGTGCCAGTAGTACTCGAGATACGCAGTATTTT.